One and the same sample provided the 30 T cell receptor beta chains below, sequenced in a study of post-analysis software for immune sequencing data. Their antigens remain unidentified. Unique molecular identifiers tagged the TCR beta cDNA libraries. TCRdb re-analysed the PCR reads in MiXCR, keeping a single row per CDR3 protein. The data hold about 760,000 distinct CDR3 sequences, with 25% to 30% observed a single time. Findings of the study overall: Patients showed TRBV5-6, TRBV5-1 and TRBV20-1 among roughly 5 TRBV segments more frequent than in controls.

Specimen: blood. Receptors were obtained from a girl aged 10 to 17 with multiple sclerosis.

The rearrangement joins TRBV20-1 to TRBJ1-5, with D possibly matching TRBD1 (6 bases). The CDR3 length is 13 residues. CDR1 and CDR2 from the germline V gene are DFQATT and SNEGSKA (reference sequence). Trimming stripped 3 bases from V and 4 bases from J, with 10 bases between. Written as DNA, the CDR3 is TGCAGTGCTAGTGGGGGGCTGAATCAGCCCCAGCATTTT. Translation gives CSASGGLNQPQHF.

Only a few counts were recorded for this clonotype. V gene TRBV20-1 combines with J gene TRBJ2-7, with D uncertain. The germline V and J ends were trimmed by 6 bases and 2 bases, with 11 bases remaining between them. This CDR3 spans 12 amino acids. Germline CDR1 DFQATT, CDR2 SNEGSKA (reference sequence). The CDR3 loop reads CSAGFLAYEQYF. CDR3 bases: TGCAGTGCGGGGTTTCTAGCCTACGAGCAGTACTTC.

The gene calls are TRBV19 and TRBJ2-7, with D perhaps TRBD1 or TRBD2 (8 bases each). CDR1 is LNHDA, CDR2 SQIVND, per germline (reference sequence). The CDR3 contains 17 residues. V was clipped by 5 bases and J by 2 bases, with 22 bases between them. CDR3 amino acids: CASSPKRGGQDTYEQYF. The CDR3 DNA sequence: TGTGCCAGTAGTCCAAAACGGGGGGGACAGGACACCTACGAGCAGTACTTC.

The genes are TRBV9 and TRBJ1-1, with D possibly matching TRBD1 (5 bases). The CDR3 contains 17 residues. The V end lost 3 bases, the J end lost 4 bases, and 22 bases lay between the germline ends. The germline CDR1 and CDR2 sequences are SGDLS and YYNGEE. This chain's CDR3 is CASSAEASFPGGTEAFF. The CDR3 nucleotides read TGTGCCAGCAGCGCCGAAGCAAGTTTCCCGGGGGGCACTGAAGCTTTCTTT.

About this clonotype: It may be a read error: a sequence one base away is much more abundant. No conserved phenylalanine or tryptophan ends this CDR3, so it is likely a read error. The chain links TRBV15 to TRBJ2-7; the match to TRBD1 covers 7 bases. Germline V gives CDR1 LNHNV, CDR2 YYDKDF (reference sequence). Trimming cost V 0 bases and J 2 bases; bases outside gene matches: 4. This CDR3 has 15 residues. CDR3 in DNA: TGTGCCACCAGCAGAGATAACAGGGGAGCCTACGAGCAGTACCTC. Translating gives CATSRDNRGAYEQYL.

There are a few counts of this clonotype. The chain recombines TRBV28 with TRBJ2-3; 7 nucleotides agree with TRBD2. V was clipped by 5 bases and J by 2 bases; unmatched bases: 10. This CDR3 is 16 amino acids long. Germline V gene sequence: CDR1 MDHEN, CDR2 SYDVKM. The CDR3 loop reads CASSGGEAGDTDTQYF. CDR3 sequence (DNA): TGTGCCAGCAGTGGGGGGGAGGCGGGAGACACAGATACGCAGTATTTT.

The CDR3 region is CSAQPTLAASTDTQYF. The CDR3 DNA sequence: TGCAGTGCTCAACCGACGCTAGCGGCTAGCACAGATACGCAGTATTTT. This sequence joins TRBV20-1 and TRBJ2-3; 7 nucleotides match TRBD2. Germline trimming cut 5 bases from V and 0 bases from J; bases unmatched to any gene: 11. CDR3 length equals 16 residues. Germline V gene lookup returns CDR1 DFQATT and CDR2 SNEGSKA (reference sequence).

Notes on this clonotype: A much larger clone lies one base from this, so it may be a read error. This chain links TRBV25-1 with TRBJ1-2; D is uncertain. The length of the CDR3 is 13 residues. Germline CDR1 is MGHDK and CDR2 is SYGVNS. The CDR3 DNA reads TGTGCCGGCAGTGTCCCGGGGAACTATGGCTACACCTTC. Amino acid sequence: CAGSVPGNYGYTF.

There are a few counts of this clonotype. V gene TRBV20-1 combines with J gene TRBJ1-4; weak D call: TRBD1 (5 bases). CDR3 size: 15 residues. V lost 4 bases to trimming and J lost 5 bases, with 17 bases between them. Germline CDR1 and CDR2: DFQATT and SNEGSKA (reference sequence). The CDR3: CSATGTSFRNEKLFF. The CDR3 bases are TGCAGTGCTACCGGGACTTCCTTCCGGAATGAAAAACTGTTTTTT.

V and J are TRBV7-2 and TRBJ1-6; D unresolved. Germline V gene sequence: CDR1 SGHTA, CDR2 FQGNSA. Trimming removed 1 base at V and 8 bases at J, with 12 bases between. The CDR3 has 15 residues. CDR3 loop: CASSLGSWVYSPLHF. CDR3 bases: TGTGCCAGCAGCTTAGGGTCTTGGGTCTATTCACCCCTCCACTTT.

In its sample, this clonotype was seen a few times. The rearrangement links TRBV20-1 to TRBJ1-5; maybe TRBD1 (6 bases). This CDR3 has 13 residues. With 6 bases removed from V and 7 bases from J, the gap between germline ends came to 16 bases. Per germline, CDR1 DFQATT and CDR2 SNEGSKA (reference sequence). The CDR3 DNA follows: TGCAGTGCGAAGTCACAGGGAGGACAGCCCCAGCATTTT. Encoded protein: CSAKSQGGQPQHF.

For this clonotype: This may come from a read error, since a much larger clone is one base off. The chain carries TRBV29-1 and TRBJ2-7; tentatively, D is TRBD2 (6 bases). Trimming left V 0 bases short and J 3 bases short, with 12 bases between. This CDR3 has 14 residues. Looked up from germline, CDR1 is SQVTM and CDR2 is ANQGSEA. The CDR3 sequence is CSVEEGCGDYEQYF. CDR3 sequence (DNA): TGCAGCGTTGAAGAAGGTTGCGGGGACTACGAGCAGTACTTC.

The sample holds a few counts of this clonotype. The chain combines TRBV5-1 with TRBJ2-7; D is ambiguous. This CDR3 has 14 amino acids. V lost 4 bases and J 6 bases, leaving 17 bases between the germline ends. Per the germline V gene, CDR1 is SGHRS and CDR2 is YFSETQ. CDR3 nucleotides: TGCGCCAGCAGCCCGAAGCCGTTGGGTTTCGAGCAGTACTTC. It yields the protein CASSPKPLGFEQYF.

Comment on this clonotype: A much larger clone sits a single nucleotide away, making a read error possible. The chain joins TRBV20-1 to TRBJ2-7; 13 nucleotides align to TRBD2. There are 16 residues in the CDR3. The V gene's germline CDR1 is DFQATT and CDR2 SNEGSKA (reference sequence). The CDR3 here is CGARAGLAGANHEQYF. The CDR3, as DNA: TGCGGTGCTAGAGCCGGACTAGCGGGAGCAAACCACGAGCAGTACTTC.

The V call is TRBV7-2, the J call TRBJ2-5; D is perhaps TRBD2 (5 bases). V shed 8 bases and J shed 5 bases, with 12 bases lying between them. Germline CDR1 SGHTA, CDR2 FQGNSA. The CDR3 spans 12 residues. The CDR3 loop reads CASGRGWETQYF. CDR3 nucleotide sequence: TGTGCCAGCGGTCGGGGATGGGAGACCCAGTACTTC.

The genes are TRBV9 and TRBJ2-5; D is ambiguous. The better agreement between TRBJ2-7 and the DNA end casts doubt on the J call. The CDR3 is 14 amino acids. Germline CDR1 and CDR2: SGDLS and YYNGEE. The CDR3 nucleotides are TGTGCCAGCAGCGTAGCCGACCCGTTCTACGAGCAGTACTTC. This translates into CASSVADPFYEQYF.

J is TRBJ2-5 and V is TRBV7-2; 10 nucleotides line up with TRBD2. J lost 3 bases, V lost 2 bases, and 3 bases had no gene match. CDR1 is SGHTA, CDR2 FQGNSA, per germline. The CDR3 consists of 15 residues. The CDR3 is CASSLQSGGEETQYF. The CDR3 nucleotides are TGTGCCAGCAGCTTACAGAGCGGGGGGGAAGAGACCCAGTACTTC.

J is TRBJ1-5 and V is TRBV6-5; TRBD1 aligns across 7 bases. The CDR3 is 15 amino acids. Germline V gives CDR1 MNHEY, CDR2 SVGAGI. V dropped 6 bases and J dropped 0; count of bases not matched to a gene: 5. CDR3 bases: TGTGCCAGCAGCCCAGACAGGGATAGCAATCAGCCCCAGCATTTT. Protein sequence: CASSPDRDSNQPQHF.

The CDR3 protein is CASSLDLLAGAYSDTQYF. The CDR3 region has the DNA TGTGCCAGCAGCTTAGACCTCCTAGCGGGGGCTTACTCAGATACGCAGTATTTT. The genes are TRBV7-2 and TRBJ2-3; TRBD2 aligns across 10 bases. J was trimmed by 4 bases and V by 1 base; bases with no gene match: 11. Germline V gives CDR1 SGHTA, CDR2 FQGNSA. The length of the CDR3 is 18 residues.

The V call is TRBV7-2, the J call TRBJ2-1; D not resolved. Germline V gene data show CDR1 as SGHTA and CDR2 as FQGNSA. With 2 bases removed from V and 5 bases from J, the gap between germline ends came to 13 bases. The CDR3 is 15 amino acids. Here the CDR3 DNA reads TGTGCCAGCAGCTTATTGCCAGCGCCAAACAATGAGCAGTTCTTC. As protein: CASSLLPAPNNEQFF.

Written as DNA, the CDR3 is TGTGCCAGCAGCAAAACCGGGACTAGCGTACGGTACGAGCAGTACTTC. Translation: CASSKTGTSVRYEQYF. The genes are TRBV7-9 and TRBJ2-7; 10 nucleotides align to TRBD2. Germline assignment: CDR1 SEHNR and CDR2 FQNEAQ (reference sequence). The ends lost 5 bases at V and 4 bases at J; junction bases unmatched: 11. The length of the CDR3 is 16 residues. Drawing the rest from reference TRBV7-9 and TRBJ2-7, the complete variable domain is DTGVSQNPRHKITKRGQNVTFRCDPISEHNRLYWYRQTLGQGPEFLTYFQNEAQLEKSRLLSDRFSAERPKGSFSTLEIQRTEQGDSAMYLCASSKTGTSVRYEQYFGPGTRLTVT.

This clonotype was found a few times. CDR3 amino acids: CASSDRVQPQHF. CDR3 in DNA: TGTGCCAGCAGTGACCGGGTCCAGCCCCAGCATTTT. This chain joins TRBV6-1 and TRBJ1-5; D is ambiguous. Germline CDR1 MNHNS, CDR2 SASEGT. Trimming stripped 3 bases from V and 7 bases from J, with 7 bases between. This CDR3 has 12 amino acids.

The genes are TRBV5-1 and TRBJ1-1, with TRBD1 as a possible D gene (5 bases). This CDR3 is built from 17 residues. V dropped 0 bases and J dropped 3 bases, with 18 bases sitting between them. Per germline, CDR1 SGHRS and CDR2 YFSETQ. CDR3 loop: CASSLAWRGDIDTEAFF. DNA of the CDR3: TGCGCCAGCAGCTTGGCCTGGCGGGGGGATATTGACACTGAAGCTTTCTTT.

The rearrangement joins TRBV7-9 to TRBJ1-5; tentatively, D is TRBD1 (5 bases). The CDR3 length is 13 residues. Germline loops: CDR1 SEHNR, CDR2 FQNEAQ (reference sequence). V gave up 5 bases and J gave up 5 bases, with 10 bases separating them. CDR3 DNA: TGTGCCAGCAGCACCCAGGGTGATCAGCCCCAGCATTTT. Amino acid sequence: CASSTQGDQPQHF.

This clonotype was picked up a small number of times. The CDR3 DNA sequence: TGTGCCAGCAGCTTTACAGAAAAAGAGACCCAGTACTTC. Its protein is CASSFTEKETQYF. This chain joins TRBV7-9 and TRBJ2-5; no definite D call. The CDR3 consists of 13 residues. The germline V gene encodes CDR1 SEHNR and CDR2 FQNEAQ (reference sequence). V lost 3 bases to trimming and J lost 3 bases, with 8 bases between them.

A few counts support this clonotype. The chain is built from TRBV2 and TRBJ1-5; maybe TRBD1 (5 bases). Trimming left V 8 bases short and J 1 base short, with 15 bases between. The CDR3 has 15 amino acids. Germline V gene data show CDR1 as SNHLY and CDR2 as FYNNEI. This CDR3 reads CASDRDAESNQPQHF. In nucleotides, the CDR3 is TGTGCCAGCGACCGGGACGCAGAAAGCAATCAGCCCCAGCATTTT.

This clonotype occurred a few times. This chain uses TRBV6-1 with TRBJ2-5, with D possibly TRBD2 on 5 matching bases. Germline CDR1 reads MNHNS; CDR2 reads SASEGT. V was trimmed by 10 bases and J by 4 bases, leaving 19 bases between them. This CDR3 has 14 amino acids. DNA of the CDR3: TGTGCCACCACCCGGGGTTGGGCCGGAGAGACCCAGTACTTC. This sequence encodes CATTRGWAGETQYF.

The rearrangement joins TRBV7-2 to TRBJ2-7; 12 bases are shared with TRBD2. CDR3 length: 15 amino acids. Trimming at V came to 5 bases and at J to 7 bases, leaving 9 bases not matched to a gene. Per germline, CDR1 SGHTA and CDR2 FQGNSA. The CDR3 is CASSPLAGGPDEQYF. The CDR3 DNA sequence: TGTGCCAGCAGCCCTCTAGCGGGAGGGCCTGATGAGCAGTACTTC.

CDR3 sequence: CSAPPTPSYNEQFF. In DNA form, the CDR3 reads TGCAGTGCTCCCCCGACACCCTCCTACAATGAGCAGTTCTTC. The gene calls are TRBV20-1 and TRBJ2-1; D gene uncertain. Trimming pared 5 bases from V and 0 bases from J, leaving 11 bases between. The CDR3 is made up of 14 amino acids. Germline assignment: CDR1 DFQATT and CDR2 SNEGSKA (reference sequence).

J is TRBJ1-2 and V is TRBV20-1; weak D call: TRBD1 (5 bases). The CDR3 sequence is 12 residues long. CDR1 is DFQATT and CDR2 is SNEGSKA in the germline V gene (reference sequence). The CDR3 region is CAPGSAGGGYTF. CDR3 bases: TGCGCCCCTGGCAGCGCCGGGGGAGGCTACACCTTC.